This is a list of T cell receptor beta chains from one sample in a study of blood T cells in healthy people across ages. TCRdb re-derived calls from the 5' RACE reads in MiXCR, one entry per CDR3 protein. This sample has more than 550,000 distinct CDR3 sequences, with 22% found just once. Sequencing was performed on blood. These receptors came from a man between 65 and 85 years old in good health. The CDR3 runs from the conserved cysteine through the conserved F or W. A D gene is named only where the DNA matches it firmly. Some rows mark clone size as missing; the rest say once, few, many or name a class of expanded clone.

cdr3_aa	cdr3_nt	clone_size	d_call	v_call	j_call
CASSHWGSSYEQYF	TGTGCCAGCAGCCATTGGGGCAGCTCCTACGAGCAGTACTTC	-	-	TRBV7-2	TRBJ2-7
CASSPPGTGYGGYTF	TGTGCCAGCAGCCCACCCGGGACAGGATACGGCGGCTACACCTTC	few	TRBD1	TRBV11-2	TRBJ1-2
CSARPNFWGDHTEAFF	TGCAGTGCTAGGCCCAATTTCTGGGGGGACCACACTGAAGCTTTCTTT	-	-	TRBV20-1	TRBJ1-1
CASSQARTPGEGYTF	TGTGCCAGCAGCCAAGCAAGAACCCCAGGGGAAGGCTACACCTTC	-	-	TRBV14	TRBJ1-2
CASSYAGTTQRNIQYF	TGTGCCAGCAGCTACGCCGGGACTACCCAGAGGAACATTCAGTACTTC	few	TRBD2	TRBV3-1	TRBJ2-4
CASSLLGPQETQYF	TGTGCCAGCAGTTTATTAGGGCCTCAAGAGACCCAGTACTTC	few	-	TRBV28	TRBJ2-5
CASSPGRLDTQYF	TGTGCCAGCAGCCCTGGCAGGCTGGATACGCAGTATTTT	few	-	TRBV14	TRBJ2-3
CSATSGQSSYNEQFF	TGCAGTGCCACCAGCGGGCAAAGCTCCTACAATGAGCAGTTCTTC	-	-	TRBV20-1	TRBJ2-1
CASSRDWNSERYTF	TGTGCCAGCAGCAGAGATTGGAACTCCGAGAGGTACACCTTC	few	-	TRBV7-9	TRBJ1-2
CASSQDRGQGPYNEQFF	TGTGCCAGCAGCCAAGATAGGGGACAGGGCCCCTACAATGAGCAGTTCTTC	few	TRBD1	TRBV4-2	TRBJ2-1
CASRRRTGIEKLFF	TGTGCCAGCAGACGACGGACAGGGATTGAAAAACTGTTTTTT	few	TRBD1	TRBV4-2	TRBJ1-4
CASSPWDVQETQHF	TGTGCCAGCAGCCCGTGGGACGTACAAGAGACCCAGCACTTC	-	-	TRBV7-9	TRBJ2-5
CASSPNVGIYEQYF	TGTGCCAGCAGTCCAAACGTGGGGATATACGAGCAGTACTTC	-	-	TRBV12-3/TRBV12-4	TRBJ2-7
CSARVSYRTSNTEAFF	TGCAGTGCTAGAGTTTCGTATAGGACCTCGAACACTGAAGCTTTCTTT	few	-	TRBV20-1	TRBJ1-1
CASSYGTGNSPLHF	TGTGCCAGCAGTTATGGGACGGGTAATTCACCCCTCCACTTT	few	-	TRBV6-5	TRBJ1-6
CASSYRDWEGYTF	TGTGCCAGCAGTTACCGGGACTGGGAAGGCTACACCTTC	-	-	TRBV6-2/TRBV6-3	TRBJ1-2
CASSLSEGYNSPLHF	TGTGCCAGCAGTTTAAGTGAGGGGTATAATTCACCCCTCCACTTT	-	-	TRBV27	TRBJ1-6
CASSIRRTSGQETQYF	TGTGCCAGCAGTATCCGCCGGACTAGCGGACAAGAGACCCAGTACTTC	-	TRBD2	TRBV7-9	TRBJ2-5
CAWSAGTGGGQPQHF	TGTGCCTGGAGTGCCGGGACAGGGGGAGGTCAGCCCCAGCATTTT	-	TRBD1	TRBV30	TRBJ1-5
CASRGPGSNQPQHF	TGTGCCAGTAGGGGGCCAGGGAGCAATCAGCCCCAGCATTTT	-	-	TRBV19	TRBJ1-5
CASSVLGRSTDTQYF	TGTGCCAGCAGCGTACTAGGGAGAAGCACAGATACGCAGTATTTT	once	-	TRBV9	TRBJ2-3
CSARKPTTTSYNEQFF	TGCAGTGCTAGGAAACCTACTACGACCTCCTACAATGAGCAGTTCTTC	few	-	TRBV20-1	TRBJ2-1
CASSKRTSGDTDTQYF	TGTGCCAGCAGCAAACGGACTAGCGGAGACACAGATACGCAGTATTTT	-	TRBD2	TRBV7-6	TRBJ2-3
CASSQRGAEQFF	TGTGCCAGCAGCCAAAGGGGAGCTGAGCAGTTCTTC	few	-	TRBV9	TRBJ2-1
CASSPGLLRDTQYF	TGTGCCAGCAGCCCGGGCCTTCTACGAGATACGCAGTATTTT	-	-	TRBV5-5	TRBJ2-3
CASSSRQGTHYGYTF	TGTGCCAGCAGTTCCCGACAGGGAACTCACTATGGCTACACCTTC	few	TRBD1	TRBV12-3/TRBV12-4	TRBJ1-2
CASAQGFTQYF	TGTGCCAGCGCACAGGGGTTTACCCAGTACTTC	-	TRBD1	TRBV6-5	TRBJ2-5
CASSGQGPKEPQHF	TGTGCCAGCAGCGGACAGGGGCCTAAGGAGCCCCAGCATTTT	-	-	TRBV21-1	TRBJ1-5
CAISDPGTYTQYF	TGTGCCATCAGTGACCCCGGGACCTATACGCAGTATTTT	-	-	TRBV10-3	TRBJ2-3
CAISREENTEAFF	TGTGCCATCAGCAGGGAGGAGAACACTGAAGCTTTCTTT	few	-	TRBV10-3	TRBJ1-1
CASSSPDTPNQPQHF	TGTGCCAGCAGTTCCCCGGACACTCCCAATCAGCCCCAGCATTTT	-	-	TRBV27	TRBJ1-5
CATSGLAGAVNNEQFF	TGTGCCACCAGTGGGCTAGCGGGGGCCGTTAACAATGAGCAGTTCTTC	-	TRBD2	TRBV24-1	TRBJ2-1
CASSVTGTLNTEAFF	TGCGCCAGCTCGGTGACAGGGACCTTGAACACTGAAGCTTTCTTT	-	TRBD1	TRBV5-1	TRBJ1-1
CASSPALSYNEQFF	TGTGCCAGCAGCCCCGCTCTATCGTACAATGAGCAGTTCTTC	few	-	TRBV6-2/TRBV6-3	TRBJ2-1
CASSVVPGTNTYEQYF	TGCGCCAGCAGTGTAGTTCCCGGGACCAACACCTACGAGCAGTACTTC	-	-	TRBV10-2	TRBJ2-7